This TCR beta chain came from a study of OX40 agonist ivuxolimab in advanced cancers. Study-level points and caveats: The authors also found low normalized T-cell clonal expansion in some nonresponders.

The CDR3 totals 13 residues. V was pared by 5 bases and J by 5 bases, with 10 bases between. CDR1 MNHEY and CDR2 SMNVEV come from the germline V gene (reference sequence). Turning to this clone: The antigen is undetermined.

The table came from immunoSEQ multiplex PCR; TCRdb's copy has only in-frame clones and leaves some out. The profile shows over 60,000 clones, 75% to 85% of them singletons. The sequence came from an adult with an advanced solid tumor such as melanoma, head and neck, liver or kidney cancer. The genes are TRBV27 and TRBJ1-5; maybe TRBD1 (5 bases). The sequencing here drew on CD4+ or CD8+ T cells sorted from blood, taken in a trial of the OX40 agonist ivuxolimab. CDR3 sequence (DNA): TGTGCCAGCAGTCAAACCAGGGATCAGCCCCAGCATTTT. Its translation is CASSQTRDQPQHF.